The TCR beta chain under discussion was sequenced for a study of blood T cell repertoires in COVID-19. On the study more broadly: The United States, Italy and Spain supplied acute and convalescent COVID-19 samples. From T cells, B-cell-depleted T cells, or PBMCs came the material, which was cDNA or gDNA.

The protocol was immunoSEQ multiplex PCR, while the TCRdb copy is restricted to in-frame clones and leaves out a portion. The repertoire holds approximately 450,000 clones, with around 89% as singletons. V was pared by 3 bases and J by 7 bases, with 10 bases of the junction left unmatched. The CDR3 is made up of 16 amino acids. Germline CDR1 and CDR2: MDHEN and SYDVKM. The rearrangement links TRBV28 to TRBJ1-4; 8 bases are shared with TRBD1. The TCR comes from a woman in her 30s with acute or convalescent COVID-19. The sequencing input was peripheral blood. CDR3 residues: CASSFLEDRVGEKLFF. The DNA of the CDR3 is TGTGCCAGCAGTTTTTTAGAGGACAGGGTTGGTGAAAAACTGTTTTTT.